The sequence of this T cell receptor beta chain was determined in a study of beta chain features in type 1 diabetes. Study-wide context: Patients were similar to healthy donors in age and gender (as well as in cell yields). Study-wide results and limits: Type 1 diabetes patients had TCRB CDR3s that were shorter (moderately but significantly so) in all four CD4+ subsets. Across patients, naive, central memory and Treg TCRB repertoires exhibited apparently greater similarity than was observed across healthy donors. A pattern of fewer insertions and more deletions at VDJ junctions was seen in type 1 diabetes patients.

Expressed TCRB transcripts were sequenced after all isolated RNA was converted to cDNA. The average read count of naive, central memory and regulatory T cell samples was approximately 3.5 million. Libraries were prepared by immunoSEQ multiplex PCR; TCRdb keeps only in-frame clonotypes and omits some of them. The sample shows more than 250,000 clones, over 11% of them seen only once. The CDR3 contains 14 residues. J was trimmed by 8 bases and V by 3 bases; bases with no gene match: 5. The V gene's germline CDR1 is MDHEN and CDR2 SYDVKM. In its sample, this clone was seen a few times. Its target is unknown. Other DNA sequences in the same sample also yield this CDR3.

J is TRBJ2-1 and V is TRBV28, with 9 bases identical to TRBD2. The sample was naive CD4+ T cells from blood. This sequence originates from a man aged 30 to 39 with type 1 diabetes. Written as DNA, the CDR3 is TGTGCCAGCAGTTTGGCGGGAGGGCCGTATGAGCAGTTCTTC. Its protein product is CASSLAGGPYEQFF.